This T cell receptor beta chain was documented in a study of cytomegalovirus exposure and HLA in healthy donors. Overall study: A later analysis reported the same platform for the roughly 120 validation repertoires and the roughly 700 first-cohort repertoires. General study points: In vitro assays verified that a few CMV-associated chains recognized CMV antigens specifically.

CDR1 is SGHNT, CDR2 YENEEA, per germline. The length of the CDR3 is 15 residues. V was clipped by 1 base and J by 3 bases; unmatched bases: 3. Concerning this clone itself: Its antigen is currently unknown.

TCRdb's table, derived via immunoSEQ multiplex PCR, lists solely in-frame clones and lacks some. The data hold approximately 270,000 clones, with 90% observed a single time. The sequence was collected from a woman aged 18-35 years in good health and CMV-seronegative. The chain couples TRBV11-3 to TRBJ2-1; 7 bases align to TRBD2. Sequenced material: PBMCs. The CDR3 region is CASSLGPGGYNEQFF. In DNA, the CDR3 is TGTGCCAGCAGCTTAGGACCGGGGGGCTACAATGAGCAGTTCTTC.